Listed below are T cell receptor beta chains from one sample, sequenced in a study of T cells expressing NK-cell markers. TCRdb re-called the 5' RACE reads, yielding one record per CDR3 amino acid sequence without DNA. This repertoire includes more than 90,000 distinct CDR3 sequences. The specimen was blood T cells: a sorted CD56 or NKG2C T cell subset, CD4+ or CD8+ T cells, or bulk PBMC T cells (not recorded which). The source of these receptors is a woman between 18 and 75 years old in good health. CDR3s include the opening cysteine and the closing phenylalanine or tryptophan. The order of the fields is CDR3 length, J gene, V gene, CDR3 protein.

18 | TRBJ2-1 | TRBV5-1 | CASSLGGTSYLRFNEQFF
15 | TRBJ2-7 | TRBV7-8 | CASSTRLRGSYEQYF
15 | TRBJ1-5 | TRBV3-1 | CASSQGTGGYQPQHF
15 | TRBJ2-3 | TRBV7-3 | CASSNSGVGTDTQYF
16 | TRBJ2-2 | TRBV9 | CASSVGLARNTGELFF
17 | TRBJ2-1 | TRBV21-1 | CASSNRLGRDYSGEQFF
14 | TRBJ1-1 | TRBV20-1 | CSARGRGEWTEAFF
13 | TRBJ2-2 | TRBV11-1 | CASSTGNTGELFF
14 | TRBJ2-2 | TRBV7-9 | CACGTTANTGELFF
17 | TRBJ1-5 | TRBV5-6 | CASSLYARGYSNQPQHF
18 | TRBJ2-1 | TRBV27 | CASSLGQGFALLFNEQFF
19 | TRBJ2-2 | TRBV28 | CASSSPSLSGPTNTGELFF
15 | TRBJ1-5 | TRBV6-2/TRBV6-3 | CASTPGTGDNQPQHF
15 | TRBJ2-3 | TRBV11-2 | CASSSLARAENTQYF
13 | TRBJ1-5 | TRBV6-5 | CASSYRGLQPQHF
15 | TRBJ1-1 | TRBV2 | CASSGLVSGGTEAFF
16 | TRBJ2-7 | TRBV28 | CASSCREGQSSYEQYF
15 | TRBJ2-1 | TRBV4-2 | CASSQVIAGVGVQFF
11 | TRBJ1-1 | TRBV29-1 | CSAWTGIEAFF
14 | TRBJ2-5 | TRBV7-2 | CASSPLAGDETQYF
15 | TRBJ2-1 | TRBV27 | CASSPSTASRDEQFF
12 | TRBJ2-3 | TRBV19 | CASRGGPDTQYF
15 | TRBJ1-1 | TRBV7-8 | CASSQWGEMNTEAFF
12 | TRBJ2-1 | TRBV5-1 | CASLGGGYEQFF
11 | TRBJ2-1 | TRBV20-1 | CSARGTYEQFF
16 | TRBJ2-5 | TRBV11-2 | CASSLLGGAGWETQYF
13 | TRBJ2-3 | TRBV12-3/TRBV12-4 | CASSWAGPDTQYF
12 | TRBJ1-2 | TRBV7-9 | CASSLAQDGYTF
13 | TRBJ1-1 | TRBV5-4 | CASSLVGREWAFF
15 | TRBJ1-1 | TRBV29-1 | CSVEDFGVTNTEAFF
15 | TRBJ2-3 | TRBV19 | CASSDTSGVTDTQYF
16 | TRBJ2-1 | TRBV4-2 | CASSHPAQRGYNEQFF
14 | TRBJ2-1 | TRBV4-3 | CASSHDGPNNEQFF
16 | TRBJ2-3 | TRBV27 | CASSLGLAAKTDTQYF
17 | TRBJ2-2 | TRBV12-3/TRBV12-4 | CASRPGLAGRGTGELFF
14 | TRBJ2-4 | TRBV20-1 | CSAPGLGDQNIQYF
14 | TRBJ2-3 | TRBV28 | CASRPTSVADTQYF
15 | TRBJ2-5 | TRBV20-1 | CSARGGLAGKETQYF
11 | TRBJ1-5 | TRBV19 | CAGGPNQPQHF
15 | TRBJ2-2 | TRBV6-1 | CASTHQADIHGVLFF
15 | TRBJ2-3 | TRBV20-1 | CSARDGGEGADTQYF
13 | TRBJ2-1 | TRBV29-1 | CSVGLAVYNEQFF
15 | TRBJ2-3 | TRBV7-6 | CASSSQGMGSDTQYF
13 | TRBJ2-6 | TRBV12-3/TRBV12-4 | CAVQGPGANVLTF
14 | TRBJ1-1 | TRBV7-9 | CASSSPGQNTEAFF
11 | TRBJ2-3 | TRBV29-1 | CSVEVDYTQYF
16 | TRBJ1-5 | TRBV7-9 | CASSKGADYSNQPQHF
12 | TRBJ1-1 | TRBV5-6 | CASLALNTEAVF
15 | TRBJ2-3 | TRBV24-1 | CATSDPGRGTDTQYF
19 | TRBJ2-5 | TRBV19 | CATSSRGTSGGPPQETQYF
15 | TRBJ2-1 | TRBV11-2 | CASSLDPGAYNEQFF
14 | TRBJ2-1 | TRBV10-2 | CASSETATYGEQFF